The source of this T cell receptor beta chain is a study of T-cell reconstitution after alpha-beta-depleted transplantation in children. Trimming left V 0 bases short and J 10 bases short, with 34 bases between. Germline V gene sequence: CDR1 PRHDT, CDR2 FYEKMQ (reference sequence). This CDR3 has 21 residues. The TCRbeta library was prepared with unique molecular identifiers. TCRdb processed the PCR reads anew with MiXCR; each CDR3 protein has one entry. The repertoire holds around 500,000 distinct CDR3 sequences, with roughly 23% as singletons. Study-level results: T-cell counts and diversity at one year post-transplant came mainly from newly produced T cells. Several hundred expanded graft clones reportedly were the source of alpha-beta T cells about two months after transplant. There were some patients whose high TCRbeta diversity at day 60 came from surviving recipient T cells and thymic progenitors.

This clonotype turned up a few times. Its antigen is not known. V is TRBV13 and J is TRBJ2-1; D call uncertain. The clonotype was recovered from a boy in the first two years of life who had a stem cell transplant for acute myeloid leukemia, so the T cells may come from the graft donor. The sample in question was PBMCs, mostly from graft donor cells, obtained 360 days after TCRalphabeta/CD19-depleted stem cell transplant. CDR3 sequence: CASSLGLMTMYSSSILVEQFF. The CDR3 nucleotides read TGTGCCAGCAGCTTAGGCCTAATGACCATGTATTCCTCCTCGATCCTGGTGGAGCAGTTCTTC.